Listed below are T cell receptor beta chains from one sample, sequenced in a study of beta chain features in type 1 diabetes. Method: immunoSEQ multiplex PCR; TCRdb's copy keeps in-frame clones and lacks some. Counted here are approximately 170,000 clones, roughly 8% occurring once; the ten biggest clones make up roughly 0.5%. Sequencing was carried out using central memory CD4+ T cells from blood. The source of these receptors is a man between 18 and 29 years old with type 1 diabetes. Both conserved end residues are part of each CDR3. Fields, in order: CDR3 protein, CDR3 DNA, D gene, clone size, J gene, V gene. D genes are given only for firm matches. Not all rows give a size; the values are once, few, many and, for expanded clones, a class.

CASSYTGGPADTQYF | TGTGCCAGCAGTTACACGGGGGGGCCGGCAGATACGCAGTATTTT | TRBD2 | few | TRBJ2-3 | TRBV6-5
CAWSPGLITDTQYF | TGTGCCTGGAGTCCGGGACTAATCACAGATACGCAGTATTTT | TRBD2 | - | TRBJ2-3 | TRBV30
CASSPTGVGYNEQFF | TGTGCCAGCTCACCAACGGGAGTCGGCTACAATGAGCAGTTCTTC | - | - | TRBJ2-1 | TRBV18
CASSYPGQHLYGYTF | TGTGCCAGCAGTTACCCGGGACAGCACCTCTATGGCTACACCTTC | TRBD1 | - | TRBJ1-2 | TRBV6-5
CASSFSGTGETQYF | TGTGCCAGCAGCTTTTCCGGGACAGGAGAGACCCAGTACTTC | TRBD1 | - | TRBJ2-5 | TRBV7-2
CAKDRGPYTEAFF | TGTGCCAAGGACAGGGGGCCTTACACTGAAGCTTTCTTT | TRBD1 | - | TRBJ1-1 | TRBV30
CASSSLGTGEFF | TGTGCCAGCAGCTCCCTAGGGACAGGGGAGTTCTTC | TRBD1 | - | TRBJ2-1 | TRBV5-8
CASSDPRTGDSPLHF | TGTGCCAGCAGTGATCCGAGGACAGGTGATTCACCCCTCCACTTT | TRBD1 | few | TRBJ1-6 | TRBV25-1
CASRDGTGKNIQYF | TGTGCCAGCAGAGATGGGACTGGGAAAAACATTCAGTACTTC | - | many | TRBJ2-4 | TRBV2
CASSSGTSGYQETQYF | TGTGCCAGCAGTTCCGGGACTAGCGGGTATCAAGAGACCCAGTACTTC | TRBD2 | - | TRBJ2-5 | TRBV28
CATSLGIGAEQPQHF | TGTGCCACCAGCTTGGGGATAGGGGCAGAGCAGCCCCAGCATTTT | - | - | TRBJ1-5 | TRBV15
CASSLALGSGTTGELFF | TGTGCCAGCAGCTTAGCGCTGGGTAGCGGGACTACCGGGGAGCTGTTTTTT | TRBD2 | few | TRBJ2-2 | TRBV7-7
CASSKQGPYEQYF | TGTGCCAGCAGCAAACAGGGGCCCTACGAGCAGTACTTC | TRBD1 | many | TRBJ2-7 | TRBV7-8
CASGDRGDTQYF | TGTGCCAGCGGGGACAGGGGAGATACGCAGTATTTT | TRBD1 | few | TRBJ2-3 | TRBV9
CASRTSGGATDTQYF | TGTGCCAGCAGGACTAGCGGGGGGGCCACAGATACGCAGTATTTT | TRBD2 | - | TRBJ2-3 | TRBV25-1
CASSGGVTGNTIYF | TGCGCCAGCAGCGGAGGGGTGACTGGAAACACCATATATTTT | - | - | TRBJ1-3 | TRBV5-1
CASSSGQGDTQYF | TGTGCCAGCAGTTCAGGACAGGGAGATACGCAGTATTTT | TRBD1 | - | TRBJ2-3 | TRBV28
CASSPPGTSGANVLTF | TGTGCCAGCTCACCCCCGGGGACATCTGGGGCCAACGTCCTGACTTTC | - | - | TRBJ2-6 | TRBV18
CSVVGYNEQFF | TGCAGCGTTGTCGGCTACAATGAGCAGTTCTTC | - | many | TRBJ2-1 | TRBV29-1
CSVARQGGTGELFF | TGCAGCGTTGCGCGGCAGGGGGGTACCGGGGAGCTGTTTTTT | - | few | TRBJ2-2 | TRBV29-1
CAWKTGQGWHEQYF | TGTGCCTGGAAAACCGGACAGGGTTGGCACGAGCAGTACTTC | TRBD1 | - | TRBJ2-7 | TRBV30
CATSRAGAGAYEQYF | TGTGCCACCAGCAGAGCTGGGGCAGGGGCCTACGAGCAGTACTTC | - | - | TRBJ2-7 | TRBV15
CASSPGGQGEGSGYTF | TGCGCCAGCAGCCCCGGAGGGCAGGGTGAAGGATCCGGCTACACCTTC | - | - | TRBJ1-2 | TRBV5-1
CASSSGLAGVRDTQYF | TGTGCCAGCAGCTCCGGACTAGCGGGAGTTAGAGATACGCAGTATTTT | TRBD2 | - | TRBJ2-3 | TRBV5-4
CASSPRSSGPGIF | TGTGCCAGCAGCCCAAGGAGTAGCGGGCCGGGTATCTTC | TRBD2 | - | TRBJ2-1 | TRBV11-2
CASSFQRLAGNEQFF | TGTGCCAGCAGTTTTCAGCGTCTAGCGGGGAATGAGCAGTTCTTC | TRBD2 | - | TRBJ2-1 | TRBV28
CASSSASGTGETQYF | TGTGCCAGCTCATCGGCTAGCGGGACCGGGGAGACCCAGTACTTC | TRBD2 | - | TRBJ2-5 | TRBV18
CASSPNSILSQPQHF | TGTGCCAGCAGCCCCAATTCGATTCTCAGTCAGCCCCAGCATTTT | - | many | TRBJ1-5 | TRBV16
CATSTGYGYTF | TGTGCCACTAGCACCGGCTATGGCTACACCTTC | - | - | TRBJ1-2 | TRBV15
CASSASSGNTIYF | TGTGCCAGTTCAGCGAGCTCTGGAAACACCATATATTTT | - | - | TRBJ1-3 | TRBV25-1
CASSIQLGRYEQFF | TGTGCCAGTAGTATTCAACTAGGACGATATGAGCAGTTCTTC | - | - | TRBJ2-1 | TRBV19
CASSPAGMNTEAFF | TGTGCCAGCTCACCCGCAGGGATGAACACTGAAGCTTTCTTT | - | few | TRBJ1-1 | TRBV18
CASTPSPTGTLGTEAFF | TGTGCCAGCACCCCGTCCCCGACAGGGACTTTGGGCACTGAAGCTTTCTTT | TRBD1 | - | TRBJ1-1 | TRBV25-1
CASSLGAGAISYEQYF | TGCGCCAGCAGCTTGGGAGCGGGGGCCATTTCTTACGAGCAGTACTTC | TRBD2 | - | TRBJ2-7 | TRBV5-1
CASSRQGPNTEAFF | TGTGCCAGCAGCCGACAGGGTCCGAACACTGAAGCTTTCTTT | TRBD1 | - | TRBJ1-1 | TRBV6-5
CASLLAVNTDTQYF | TGTGCCAGCCTACTAGCGGTTAACACAGATACGCAGTATTTT | TRBD2 | - | TRBJ2-3 | TRBV2
CASTLLAGGYNEQFF | TGTGCCAGCACCCTTCTAGCGGGGGGATACAATGAGCAGTTCTTC | TRBD2 | - | TRBJ2-1 | TRBV7-9
CASSLGGVYDYEQYF | TGTGCCAGCAGCTTAGGGGGGGTTTATGATTACGAGCAGTACTTC | - | - | TRBJ2-7 | TRBV7-9
CASSDLGGGRSSYEQYF | TGTGCCAGCAGCGACCTGGGGGGGGGACGGAGCTCCTACGAGCAGTACTTC | TRBD2 | - | TRBJ2-7 | TRBV5-6
CASLTVPNEKLFF | TGTGCCAGCTTGACAGTACCTAATGAAAAACTGTTTTTT | - | few | TRBJ1-4 | TRBV2
CASSSTRTGLSGYTF | TGTGCCAGCTCGTCGACAAGGACAGGGTTGAGTGGCTACACCTTC | TRBD1 | few | TRBJ1-2 | TRBV18
CASSIAGVIDTQYF | TGTGCCAGCAGCATAGCGGGGGTAATAGATACGCAGTATTTT | TRBD2 | - | TRBJ2-3 | TRBV9
CASSQQGTTDTQYF | TGTGCCAGCAGCCAACAGGGTACCACAGATACGCAGTATTTT | - | - | TRBJ2-3 | TRBV7-2
CASTLFGTDSYTF | TGTGCCAGTACCCTTTTCGGGACAGATAGCTACACCTTC | TRBD1 | few | TRBJ1-2 | TRBV19
CASGFSGYGYTF | TGTGCTAGTGGTTTTTCGGGCTATGGCTACACCTTC | - | - | TRBJ1-2 | TRBV12-5
CASSLNPNQPQHF | TGTGCCAGCAGCCTAAATCCGAATCAGCCCCAGCATTTT | - | few | TRBJ1-5 | TRBV5-4
CASRTSGGTDTQYF | TGTGCCAGCAGGACTAGCGGTGGGACAGATACGCAGTATTTT | TRBD2 | many | TRBJ2-3 | TRBV2
CASSLWSSGRAGEQYF | TGTGCCAGCAGTTTGTGGAGTAGCGGGAGGGCCGGGGAGCAGTACTTC | TRBD2 | few | TRBJ2-7 | TRBV27
CASSSPIAGGTYEQYF | TGTGCCAGCAGTTCCCCTATTGCGGGGGGTACCTACGAGCAGTACTTC | TRBD2 | few | TRBJ2-7 | TRBV27
CSASPSSRVDYEQYF | TGCAGCGCTTCCCCCTCTTCGAGGGTAGACTACGAGCAGTACTTC | - | few | TRBJ2-7 | TRBV29-1
CASSPGQEFEAFF | TGTGCCAGCTCACCGGGACAGGAATTTGAAGCTTTCTTT | TRBD1 | few | TRBJ1-1 | TRBV18
CAWVTRTGKGTEAFF | TGTGCCTGGGTGACCCGGACAGGGAAGGGGACTGAAGCTTTCTTT | TRBD1 | few | TRBJ1-1 | TRBV30
CASSLANTQETQYF | TGCGCCAGCAGCTTGGCCAACACCCAAGAGACCCAGTACTTC | - | - | TRBJ2-5 | TRBV5-1
CASSLIRGLREQYF | TGTGCCAGCAGTTTAATCAGGGGGTTGAGAGAGCAGTACTTC | TRBD1 | - | TRBJ2-7 | TRBV28
CASSLGIQPNYGYTF | TGTGCCAGCAGCTTGGGAATACAGCCTAACTATGGCTACACCTTC | - | - | TRBJ1-2 | TRBV5-4
CASSGASGGRNEQFF | TGTGCCAGCAGTGGTGCTAGCGGGGGGCGGAATGAGCAGTTCTTC | TRBD2 | few | TRBJ2-1 | TRBV2